The rows below give T cell receptor beta chains drawn from one sample of a study of blood T cell repertoires in COVID-19. The table came from immunoSEQ multiplex PCR; TCRdb's copy has only in-frame clones and leaves some out. The sample lists fewer than 500,000 clones, roughly nine tenths seen once, with about 2.1% in the top ten. Sequencing was carried out using PBMCs or T cells enriched from blood (not recorded which). All receptors come from a woman in her late teens or twenties with acute COVID-19. CDR3s leave out the opening cysteine and the closing phenylalanine or tryptophan.

j_call,v_call,cdr3_aa
TRBJ2-7,TRBV19,ASSISPGGIYEQY
TRBJ1-1,TRBV3-1/TRBV3-2,ASSQPRQVSEAF
TRBJ2-7,TRBV27,ASRDRGYEQY
TRBJ1-6,TRBV2,ATQVTVYNSPLH
TRBJ1-2,TRBV4-1,ASSPSQGANNYGYT
TRBJ2-2,TRBV30,AFSTGVNTGELF
TRBJ1-3,TRBV10-3,AGSGWGQDSGNTIY
TRBJ1-5,TRBV6-2/TRBV6-3,ASSYFGGPYSNQPQH
TRBJ2-3,TRBV9,ASSVEDSGVDTQY
TRBJ2-1,TRBV2,ASSGGSNEQF
TRBJ2-5,TRBV7-2,ASSLHPILAGYQETQY
TRBJ1-5,TRBV19,ASSILRDRNQPQH
TRBJ2-1,TRBV18,ASSPRQREDEQF
TRBJ1-2,TRBV10-3,AISESAGGAYNYGYT
TRBJ1-1,TRBV27,ASSWTGTGRAEAF
TRBJ2-7,TRBV5-4,ASSLGAGSYEQY
TRBJ1-1,TRBV5-1,ASRYNTEAF
TRBJ2-5,TRBV9,ASSGNRGLETQY
TRBJ1-5,TRBV6-5,ASQTGYSNQPQH
TRBJ2-7,TRBV27,ASSNSGSGSYEQY
TRBJ2-2,TRBV6-5,ASTDRNTGELF
TRBJ1-1,TRBV29-1,SVFDILAF
TRBJ1-6,TRBV5-4,ASSLGGGGTYNSPLH
TRBJ1-5,TRBV9,ASSATGPRLSQH
TRBJ2-1,TRBV3-1/TRBV3-2,ASSQAGGDNEQF
TRBJ1-2,TRBV5-6,ASSLIQNYGYT
TRBJ2-7,TRBV7-8,ASSLVGTVSYEQY
TRBJ2-3,TRBV28,AIPSGRGTDTQY
TRBJ1-1,TRBV14,ASSRTGNTEAF
TRBJ2-7,TRBV6-1,ASSEGTEY
TRBJ1-1,TRBV7-6,ASSSFRGQMNTEAF
TRBJ1-2,TRBV6-5,ASTWTGGGYGYT
TRBJ1-5,TRBV28,ASSLAWGQYQPQH
TRBJ1-5,TRBV18,ASSPVESSNQPQH
TRBJ2-5,TRBV15,ATSRTYSGRAQETQY